This is a list of T cell receptor beta chains from one sample in a study of a mutant IDH1 vaccine in newly diagnosed glioma. Method: immunoSEQ multiplex PCR; TCRdb's copy keeps in-frame clones and lacks some. The profile covers about 88,000 clones, with around 79% appearing a single time and less than 6.5% taken by the ten largest. The sample consisted of PBMCs, taken from a glioma patient treated with radiotherapy, temozolomide or both. These receptors were obtained from a man aged 40-49 years with glioma. Some clones in this sample may be carry-over from other donors' samples. CDR3s include the opening cysteine and the closing phenylalanine or tryptophan. The D gene is left open where the match is weak. Clone size is given for some rows only: seen once, a few or many times, or a class if the clone is expanded.

clone_size: -
v_call: TRBV6-5
d_call: TRBD2
j_call: TRBJ2-5
cdr3_aa: CASSYGLAGGQETQYF
cdr3_nt: TGTGCCAGCAGTTACGGACTAGCGGGGGGGCAAGAGACCCAGTACTTC

clone_size: -
v_call: TRBV4-2
d_call: TRBD2
j_call: TRBJ2-1
cdr3_aa: CASSQEGSGGRNEQFF
cdr3_nt: TGTGCCAGCAGCCAAGAGGGATCGGGGGGGCGCAATGAGCAGTTCTTC

clone_size: -
v_call: TRBV7-8
d_call: -
j_call: TRBJ1-2
cdr3_aa: CASSFAGANYGYTF
cdr3_nt: TGTGCCAGCAGCTTCGCAGGGGCTAACTATGGCTACACCTTC

clone_size: -
v_call: TRBV6-6
d_call: -
j_call: TRBJ2-3
cdr3_aa: CASSKSGGREGGTQYF
cdr3_nt: TGTGCCAGCAGTAAATCGGGGGGCCGTGAGGGGGGTACGCAGTATTTT

clone_size: few
v_call: TRBV2
d_call: -
j_call: TRBJ1-1
cdr3_aa: CASRFGTVNTEAFF
cdr3_nt: TGTGCCAGCAGGTTTGGGACGGTGAACACTGAAGCTTTCTTT

clone_size: -
v_call: TRBV5-4
d_call: -
j_call: TRBJ1-2
cdr3_aa: CASSWATGSNPYGYTF
cdr3_nt: TGTGCCAGCAGCTGGGCTACAGGGAGCAATCCCTATGGCTACACCTTC

clone_size: -
v_call: TRBV9
d_call: -
j_call: TRBJ2-5
cdr3_aa: CASSVATTGTPQETQYF
cdr3_nt: TGTGCCAGCAGCGTAGCTACGACTGGGACTCCTCAAGAGACCCAGTACTTC

clone_size: -
v_call: TRBV2
d_call: -
j_call: TRBJ1-3
cdr3_aa: CASTAQGRNTIYF
cdr3_nt: TGTGCCAGCACCGCGCAGGGAAGAAACACCATATATTTT

clone_size: few
v_call: TRBV30
d_call: -
j_call: TRBJ1-1
cdr3_aa: CAWVLRGRTEAFF
cdr3_nt: TGTGCCTGGGTTCTTCGTGGGAGGACCGAAGCTTTCTTT

clone_size: -
v_call: TRBV5-1
d_call: -
j_call: TRBJ2-5
cdr3_aa: CASSLSAGRYQETQYF
cdr3_nt: TGCGCCAGCAGCTTGTCGGCAGGGAGGTACCAAGAGACCCAGTACTTC

clone_size: -
v_call: TRBV7-9
d_call: -
j_call: TRBJ2-1
cdr3_aa: CASTQGNEQFF
cdr3_nt: TGTGCCAGCACTCAGGGCAATGAGCAGTTCTTC

clone_size: many
v_call: TRBV6-1
d_call: TRBD1
j_call: TRBJ2-7
cdr3_aa: CASSEWTGGALGQYF
cdr3_nt: TGTGCCAGCAGTGAATGGACAGGGGGCGCATTAGGGCAGTACTTC

clone_size: -
v_call: TRBV6-5
d_call: -
j_call: TRBJ2-5
cdr3_aa: CASSYSRRGLGETQYF
cdr3_nt: TGTGCCAGCAGTTACTCGAGGCGGGGGCTCGGGGAGACCCAGTACTTC

clone_size: few
v_call: TRBV30
d_call: -
j_call: TRBJ2-5
cdr3_aa: CAWSQHQETQYF
cdr3_nt: TGTGCCTGGAGTCAGCACCAAGAGACCCAGTACTTC

clone_size: -
v_call: TRBV4-1
d_call: -
j_call: TRBJ1-5
cdr3_aa: CASSDKLGEGQPQHF
cdr3_nt: TGCGCCAGCAGCGACAAGTTGGGGGAGGGTCAGCCCCAGCATTTT

clone_size: -
v_call: TRBV18
d_call: -
j_call: TRBJ2-5
cdr3_aa: CASSPDLQETQYF
cdr3_nt: TGTGCCAGCTCACCCGACTTGCAAGAGACCCAGTACTTC

clone_size: -
v_call: TRBV9
d_call: -
j_call: TRBJ1-2
cdr3_aa: CASSVGGLRGGYTF
cdr3_nt: TGTGCCAGCAGCGTAGGAGGGTTAAGGGGCGGCTACACCTTC

clone_size: -
v_call: TRBV9
d_call: -
j_call: TRBJ2-2
cdr3_aa: CASSGPGSGELFF
cdr3_nt: TGTGCCAGCAGCGGCCCAGGCAGCGGGGAGCTGTTTTTT

clone_size: -
v_call: TRBV6-5
d_call: TRBD2
j_call: TRBJ2-5
cdr3_aa: CASSYTSGQETQYF
cdr3_nt: TGTGCCAGCAGTTATACTAGCGGCCAAGAGACCCAGTACTTC

clone_size: -
v_call: TRBV9
d_call: -
j_call: TRBJ1-2
cdr3_aa: CASRPLRGHNGYTF
cdr3_nt: TGTGCCAGCAGACCACTGAGGGGACACAATGGCTACACCTTC

clone_size: once
v_call: TRBV5-8
d_call: -
j_call: TRBJ1-4
cdr3_aa: CASSFSGSGKLFF
cdr3_nt: TGTGCCAGCAGCTTTTCAGGGTCAGGAAAACTGTTTTTT

clone_size: -
v_call: TRBV2
d_call: TRBD1
j_call: TRBJ1-2
cdr3_aa: CASTGTGASGTF
cdr3_nt: TGTGCCAGCACCGGGACAGGGGCCTCGGGCACCTTC

clone_size: -
v_call: TRBV7-2
d_call: -
j_call: TRBJ2-7
cdr3_aa: CASSLGGWYEQYF
cdr3_nt: TGTGCCAGCAGCTTAGGTGGCTGGTACGAGCAGTACTTC

clone_size: -
v_call: TRBV5-1
d_call: TRBD2
j_call: TRBJ2-5
cdr3_aa: CASGGTSGVGETQYF
cdr3_nt: TGCGCCAGCGGCGGGACTAGCGGGGTCGGAGAGACCCAGTACTTC

clone_size: -
v_call: TRBV5-1
d_call: TRBD1
j_call: TRBJ1-4
cdr3_aa: CASSWGTGPNEKLFF
cdr3_nt: TGCGCCAGCAGCTGGGGGACAGGGCCTAATGAAAAACTGTTTTTT

clone_size: -
v_call: TRBV5-1
d_call: -
j_call: TRBJ1-1
cdr3_aa: CASSSPRDITEAFF
cdr3_nt: TGCGCCAGCAGCTCACCCAGGGATATCACTGAAGCTTTCTTT

clone_size: -
v_call: TRBV13
d_call: -
j_call: TRBJ2-7
cdr3_aa: CASSYRDEQYF
cdr3_nt: TGTGCCAGCAGCTATAGGGACGAGCAGTACTTC

clone_size: -
v_call: TRBV30
d_call: TRBD2
j_call: TRBJ2-1
cdr3_aa: CAYLTSGGVGEQFF
cdr3_nt: TGTGCCTACCTGACTAGCGGGGGGGTCGGTGAGCAGTTCTTC

clone_size: -
v_call: TRBV18
d_call: -
j_call: TRBJ1-1
cdr3_aa: CASSPGPEAEAFF
cdr3_nt: TGTGCCAGCTCCCCAGGGCCCGAGGCTGAAGCTTTCTTT

clone_size: -
v_call: TRBV6-1
d_call: -
j_call: TRBJ1-5
cdr3_aa: CASSGGTRKRYQPQHF
cdr3_nt: TGTGCCAGCAGTGGAGGGACACGGAAACGATATCAGCCCCAGCATTTT

clone_size: -
v_call: TRBV6-5
d_call: -
j_call: TRBJ1-1
cdr3_aa: CASSYSLGTEAFF
cdr3_nt: TGTGCCAGCAGTTACTCCCTGGGGACTGAAGCTTTCTTT

clone_size: -
v_call: TRBV6-5
d_call: -
j_call: TRBJ1-1
cdr3_aa: CASSSTENTEAFF
cdr3_nt: TGTGCCAGCAGTAGTACAGAGAACACTGAAGCTTTCTTT

clone_size: -
v_call: TRBV5-1
d_call: TRBD1
j_call: TRBJ2-7
cdr3_aa: CASSLGGTGNNEQYF
cdr3_nt: TGCGCCAGCAGCTTGGGAGGGACAGGGAACAACGAGCAGTACTTC

clone_size: -
v_call: TRBV5-1
d_call: TRBD1
j_call: TRBJ1-2
cdr3_aa: CASSLTGTGSDGYTF
cdr3_nt: TGCGCCAGCAGCTTAACCGGGACAGGGTCGGATGGCTACACCTTC

clone_size: -
v_call: TRBV6-6
d_call: TRBD2
j_call: TRBJ2-5
cdr3_aa: CASSYNPMGLAGYF
cdr3_nt: TGTGCCAGCAGTTACAATCCCATGGGACTAGCGGGGTACTTC

clone_size: -
v_call: TRBV15
d_call: -
j_call: TRBJ1-1
cdr3_aa: CATSRGSHSNTEAFF
cdr3_nt: TGTGCCACCAGCAGAGGTTCACACTCGAACACTGAAGCTTTCTTT

clone_size: -
v_call: TRBV9
d_call: -
j_call: TRBJ1-3
cdr3_aa: CASSVGGVGDGNTIYF
cdr3_nt: TGTGCCAGCAGCGTAGGAGGGGTAGGAGATGGAAACACCATATATTTT

clone_size: -
v_call: TRBV6-5
d_call: -
j_call: TRBJ1-5
cdr3_aa: CASSRYPQTNQPQHF
cdr3_nt: TGTGCCAGCTCCCGATACCCGCAGACCAATCAGCCCCAGCATTTT

clone_size: -
v_call: TRBV9
d_call: TRBD1
j_call: TRBJ1-2
cdr3_aa: CASSASTGVNYGYTF
cdr3_nt: TGTGCCAGCAGCGCTTCGACAGGGGTTAACTATGGCTACACCTTC

clone_size: -
v_call: TRBV4-2
d_call: -
j_call: TRBJ1-1
cdr3_aa: CASTQGRWTEAFF
cdr3_nt: TGTGCCAGCACCCAGGGGAGGTGGACTGAAGCTTTCTTT

clone_size: few
v_call: TRBV11-2
d_call: -
j_call: TRBJ1-2
cdr3_aa: CASSLWTAEGYTF
cdr3_nt: TGTGCCAGCAGCCTCTGGACGGCCGAAGGCTACACCTTC

clone_size: once
v_call: TRBV6-5
d_call: -
j_call: TRBJ2-5
cdr3_aa: CASSLFGGQETQYF
cdr3_nt: TGTGCCAGCAGCCTTTTTGGGGGCCAAGAGACCCAGTACTTC

clone_size: once
v_call: TRBV5-4
d_call: -
j_call: TRBJ2-5
cdr3_aa: CASSSPNPRETQYF
cdr3_nt: TGTGCCAGCAGCTCACCGAACCCAAGGGAGACCCAGTACTTC

clone_size: -
v_call: TRBV29-1
d_call: -
j_call: TRBJ2-7
cdr3_aa: CSVATGLVYEQYF
cdr3_nt: TGCAGCGTAGCGACAGGATTAGTCTACGAGCAGTACTTC

clone_size: -
v_call: TRBV30
d_call: -
j_call: TRBJ1-6
cdr3_aa: CAWSLGAQTYNSPLHF
cdr3_nt: TGTGCCTGGAGTTTAGGGGCGCAGACCTATAATTCACCCCTCCACTTT

clone_size: -
v_call: TRBV5-1
d_call: -
j_call: TRBJ2-7
cdr3_aa: CASRPGTDSYEQYF
cdr3_nt: TGCGCCAGCAGACCAGGGACGGACTCCTACGAGCAGTACTTC

clone_size: -
v_call: TRBV2
d_call: TRBD1
j_call: TRBJ2-7
cdr3_aa: CASSDVGTGTYEQYF
cdr3_nt: TGTGCCAGCAGTGACGTCGGGACAGGGACCTACGAGCAGTACTTC

clone_size: -
v_call: TRBV29-1
d_call: -
j_call: TRBJ2-7
cdr3_aa: CSVYTRDLQGKQYF
cdr3_nt: TGCAGCGTTTATACCCGGGACCTCCAGGGGAAGCAGTACTTC

clone_size: -
v_call: TRBV25-1
d_call: -
j_call: TRBJ1-1
cdr3_aa: CASRSTGLGSEAFF
cdr3_nt: TGTGCCAGCAGAAGTACAGGGCTGGGCTCCGAAGCTTTCTTT

clone_size: -
v_call: TRBV5-1
d_call: -
j_call: TRBJ1-2
cdr3_aa: CASSLGPTEANGYTF
cdr3_nt: TGCGCCAGCAGCTTGGGCCCGACAGAAGCTAATGGCTACACCTTC

clone_size: -
v_call: TRBV14
d_call: -
j_call: TRBJ1-4
cdr3_aa: CASSQVRQGQEKLFF
cdr3_nt: TGTGCCAGCAGCCAAGTACGGCAGGGGCAAGAAAAACTGTTTTTT

clone_size: -
v_call: TRBV5-1
d_call: -
j_call: TRBJ1-5
cdr3_aa: CASSQDGPNQPQHF
cdr3_nt: TGCGCCAGCAGCCAGGACGGCCCCAATCAGCCCCAGCATTTT

clone_size: once
v_call: TRBV5-8
d_call: -
j_call: TRBJ2-7
cdr3_aa: CASSLAWGRYEQYF
cdr3_nt: TGTGCCAGCAGCTTGGCCTGGGGTAGGTACGAGCAGTACTTC

clone_size: -
v_call: TRBV27
d_call: -
j_call: TRBJ1-5
cdr3_aa: CASSPSQGQPQHF
cdr3_nt: TGTGCCAGCAGTCCATCCCAGGGTCAGCCCCAGCATTTT

clone_size: -
v_call: TRBV5-4
d_call: -
j_call: TRBJ2-7
cdr3_aa: CASSLWGVDEQYF
cdr3_nt: TGTGCCAGCAGCTTGTGGGGGGTCGACGAGCAGTACTTC

clone_size: once
v_call: TRBV5-1
d_call: -
j_call: TRBJ1-2
cdr3_aa: CASSTTLGGYTF
cdr3_nt: TGCGCCAGCAGCACCACGCTCGGGGGCTACACCTTC

clone_size: -
v_call: TRBV2
d_call: -
j_call: TRBJ2-5
cdr3_aa: CASSESVETQYF
cdr3_nt: TGTGCCAGCAGTGAGTCAGTAGAGACCCAGTACTTC